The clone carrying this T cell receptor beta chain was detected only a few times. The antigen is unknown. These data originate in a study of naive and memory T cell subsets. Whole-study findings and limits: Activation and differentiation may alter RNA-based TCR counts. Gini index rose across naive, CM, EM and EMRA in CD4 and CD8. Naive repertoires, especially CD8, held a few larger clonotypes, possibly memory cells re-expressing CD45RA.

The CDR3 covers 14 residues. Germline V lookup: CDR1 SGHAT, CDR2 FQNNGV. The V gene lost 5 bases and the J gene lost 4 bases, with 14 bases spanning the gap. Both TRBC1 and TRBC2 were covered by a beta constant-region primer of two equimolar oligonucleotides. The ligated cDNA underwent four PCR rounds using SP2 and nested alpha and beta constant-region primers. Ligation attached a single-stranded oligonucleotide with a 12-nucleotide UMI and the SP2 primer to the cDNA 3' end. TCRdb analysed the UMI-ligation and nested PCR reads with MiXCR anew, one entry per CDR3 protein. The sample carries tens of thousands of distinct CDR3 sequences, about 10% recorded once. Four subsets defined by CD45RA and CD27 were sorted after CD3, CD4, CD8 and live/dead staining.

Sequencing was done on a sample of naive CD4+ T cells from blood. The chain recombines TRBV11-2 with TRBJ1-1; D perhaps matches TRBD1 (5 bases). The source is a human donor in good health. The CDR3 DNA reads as TGTGCCAGCAGCCCAGCCCCAGGGATCACTGAAGCTTTCTTT. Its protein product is CASSPAPGITEAFF. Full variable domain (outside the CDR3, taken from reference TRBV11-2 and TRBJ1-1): EAGVAQSPRYKIIEKRQSVAFWCNPISGHATLYWYQQILGQGPKLLIQFQNNGVVDDSQLPKDRFSAERLKGVDSTLKIQPAKLEDSAVYLCASSPAPGITEAFFGQGTRLTVV.